This T cell receptor beta chain was identified during a study of cytomegalovirus exposure and HLA in healthy donors. Study-level points and caveats: Rates of TCR association differed by HLA locus in a later analysis, with DRB1 highest and HLA-C lowest.

In the PCR, 60 Vbeta and 13 Jbeta primers were used. The data were produced by immunoSEQ multiplex PCR, yet TCRdb's version contains in-frame clones alone and is incomplete. The table lists over 65,000 clones, about 77% of them singletons. This clone was found once. Its target is not known. The CDR3 contains 15 residues. V shed 5 bases, J shed 2 bases, and the junction held 2 bases outside the gene matches. The germline V gene encodes CDR1 MNHEY and CDR2 SMNVEV (reference sequence). The chain is built from TRBV27 and TRBJ2-1; 11 positions agree with TRBD2. This sequence originates from a man aged 50 to 60 in good health and CMV-seronegative. The material sequenced was PBMCs. The CDR3 is CASSPLAGAYNEQFF. CDR3 coding DNA: TGTGCCAGCAGTCCACTAGCGGGGGCCTACAATGAGCAGTTCTTC.